The TCR beta chain under discussion was sequenced for a study of OX40 agonist ivuxolimab in advanced cancers. Study in general: All patients had ivuxolimab intravenously every 2 weeks at 0.01 to 10 mg/kg.

The protocol was immunoSEQ multiplex PCR, while the TCRdb copy is restricted to in-frame clones and leaves out a portion. The sample lists 35,000 to 55,000 clones; more than 70% were seen once. The CDR3 runs 17 residues. Germline CDR1 and CDR2: GTSNPN and SVGIG (reference sequence). V trimming: 3 bases; J trimming: 0 bases; junction bases outside the gene matches: 11. Sequences were derived from CD4+ or CD8+ T cells sorted from blood, sampled in a trial of the OX40 agonist ivuxolimab. The chain uses TRBV30 and TRBJ2-1, with TRBD2 matching over 7 bases. The sequence was collected from an adult with an advanced solid tumor such as melanoma, head and neck, liver or kidney cancer. The CDR3 here is CAWSLGGRVSSYNEQFF. The CDR3 DNA is TGTGCCTGGAGCCTTGGAGGGAGGGTCAGCTCCTACAATGAGCAGTTCTTC.